A single T cell receptor beta chain is shown here with its context. This clonotype was detected ten times or more. The specificity of this receptor is unknown. No base quality information exists; no much larger clone differs at one position. Libraries were prepared through 5' RACE. Sequencing took place on an Illumina HiSeq 2500. A second roughly 6 to 11 cycle PCR used a sample-barcoded 5' primer and a J-beta primer mix. A template-switch 5' adaptor carrying 12 random nucleotides introduced a unique molecular identifier onto each TCR beta cDNA molecule. Each sample yielded at least 3 million CDR3-containing paired-end reads. All of the RNA was converted into first-strand cDNA using the Mint cDNA synthesis kit, with a TRBC-specific oligonucleotide serving as the primer. After uracil-DNA glycosylase treatment, a first 18-cycle PCR used universal primers M1SS and BC2_uni_R on all cDNA. The source study handled its data this way. Each sample was normalized by randomly selecting 1 million high-quality reads, each carrying a distinct molecular identifier. Reads sharing molecular identifiers were discarded rather than binned into consensus sequences. MiTCR, run with a Q25 quality threshold and the strictest error-elimination algorithm, handled CDR3 identification, clonotype clustering and error correction. A nonparametric unseen species model with Euler transformation was used to estimate lower-bound total TCR beta diversity. Using fastp at Q25 and MiXCR, TCRdb reprocessed the public reads and kept productive beta chains. Every entry covers one CDR3 protein and lists the most common genes and DNA from its rows. For this entry, the V and J calls and clone size follow TCRdb and not the study's own pipeline. The table for this sample lists some 1.5 million distinct CDR3 sequences; 25% to 30% of them were counted only once. In total, the top ten clones hold 7.7% of the sample.

The source of the sample is a study of blood T cells in healthy people across ages (dated by TCRdb to 2015 to 2017). For the study in its entirety: Template switching captured roughly one uniquely barcoded TCR beta cDNA molecule per two T cells in model experiments. Using the same blood draw, the study looked at two additional independent replicas of 1 million unique cDNA reads for two donors, one aged 18 to 29 and the other aged 80 or older. The donors were split into four age groups: young (average 16 years), middle-aged (about 40), aged (more than 55) and long-lived (more than 80). Donors of different ages were randomly distributed across sequencing lanes to avoid experimental bias. Age-related changes in TCR beta repertoire diversity were measured in the study by deep sequencing normalized with unique cDNA molecular identifiers.

Donors were approximately 42 systemically healthy Caucasian individuals from Russia aged roughly 6 to 90 years. Each donor gave ten milliliters of peripheral blood, collected into EDTA-treated Vacutainer tubes. Ficoll-Paque density-gradient centrifugation was used to isolate PBMCs, with at least 7 million per sample. Trizol reagent was used to extract total RNA from PBMCs, with at least 5 micrograms per sample. Naive CD45RAhigh/CD27high T cell percentages were measured by flow cytometry on a PBMC aliquot from every donor. The germline V gene (reference sequence) yields DFQATT for CDR1 and SNEGSKA for CDR2. The CDR3 measures 15 amino acids from cysteine to phenylalanine. CDR3 DNA is the only sequence kept; it has 45 bases, read in frame from the first base. V is cut by 1 base and J by 4 bases, and the space between the germline ends is 16 bases. General findings and caveats noted by the study authors: There was a strong correlation between observed TCR beta diversity and the percentage of naive T cells measured by flow cytometry. Donor CMV infection status was unknown, potentially confounding age-related changes in expanded clonotypes. Estimates of total diversity based on one million sequenced T cells were considered lower bounds and underestimates. The long-lived group showed more naive CD4+ T cells, fewer expanded clones and increased TCR diversity than the aged group, suggesting age selection. As age increased, observed TCR beta diversity per million T cells dropped in a roughly linear way, and a significant reduction was already evident by age about 40. Since profiling was done on bulk unsorted PBMCs, naive and antigen-experienced compartments could not be conclusively compared.

This chain is built from TRBV20-1 and TRBJ2-5; the D gene cannot be named for sure. This TCR derives from a woman aged 30 to 39 in good health. The material sequenced was blood. This receptor has the CDR3 CSARGFRLALETQYF. The DNA sequence is given as TGCAGTGCTAGAGGATTCAGGCTCGCTCTAGAGACCCAGTACTTC.